This T cell receptor beta chain emerged from a study of blood T cell repertoires in COVID-19. The CDR3 extends over 14 amino acids. Germline CDR1 reads LNHDA; CDR2 reads SQIVND (reference sequence). V was cut by 4 bases and J by 0 bases, with 10 bases left in between. Per the original data handling: Estimation of nucleated cell counts relied on the amplification of reference gene primers. The method was immunoSEQ multiplex PCR; TCRdb's version includes in-frame clones alone and lacks a portion of them. That table furnishes V, J and clone size, whereas the DNA furnished D and trimming. There are approximately 92,000 clones in the sample; about 78% occur only once, and approximately 8.9% lies in the top ten.

The source is a man in his fifties or sixties who had recovered from COVID-19. The sequenced sample consisted of peripheral blood. This chain links TRBV19 with TRBJ2-7; D remains unclear. The chain's CDR3 is CASSTRLSSYEQYF. CDR3 in DNA: TGTGCCAGTAGTACCAGGCTTTCCTCCTACGAGCAGTACTTC.